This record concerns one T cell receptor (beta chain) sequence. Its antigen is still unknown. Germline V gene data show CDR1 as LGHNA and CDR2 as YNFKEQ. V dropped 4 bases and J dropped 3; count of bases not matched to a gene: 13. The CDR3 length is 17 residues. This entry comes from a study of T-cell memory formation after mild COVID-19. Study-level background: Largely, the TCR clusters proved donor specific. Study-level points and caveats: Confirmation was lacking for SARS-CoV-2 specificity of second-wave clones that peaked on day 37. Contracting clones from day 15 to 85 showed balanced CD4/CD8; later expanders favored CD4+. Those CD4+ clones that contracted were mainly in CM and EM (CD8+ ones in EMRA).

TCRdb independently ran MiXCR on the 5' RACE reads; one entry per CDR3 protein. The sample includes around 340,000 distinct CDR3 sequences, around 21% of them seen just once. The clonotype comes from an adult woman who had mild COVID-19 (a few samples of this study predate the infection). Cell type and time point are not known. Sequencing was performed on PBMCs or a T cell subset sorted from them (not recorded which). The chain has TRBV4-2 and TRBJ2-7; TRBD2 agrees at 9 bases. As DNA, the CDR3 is TGTGCCAGCAGCCCCATCCCCAGCGGGGGGCAATTCTACGAGCAGTACTTC. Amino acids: CASSPIPSGGQFYEQYF.